A selection of T cell receptor beta chains follows, all from one sample in a study of pediatric ulcerative colitis. The protocol was immunoSEQ multiplex PCR, while the TCRdb copy is restricted to in-frame clones and leaves out a portion. Of 45,000 to 75,000 clones in the sample, around 86% were seen once. The sample comprised blood. Receptors were obtained from a boy between 5 and 17 years old who was a control in a study of pediatric ulcerative colitis. CDR3s include the opening cysteine and the closing phenylalanine or tryptophan.

length | J | V | CDR3
15 | TRBJ1-1 | TRBV7-9 | CASSITLIMNTEAFF
18 | TRBJ1-1 | TRBV14 | CASSQDVFGGGPNTEAFF
14 | TRBJ1-1 | TRBV19 | CASSRSTGGAEAFF
16 | TRBJ1-4 | TRBV27 | CASSPLPGPMNEKLFF
13 | TRBJ2-7 | TRBV6-5 | CASSYQGSYEQYF
15 | TRBJ2-2 | TRBV6-1 | CASSGGEGATGELFF
16 | TRBJ1-1 | TRBV4-1 | CASRGKGGIGDTEAFF
15 | TRBJ2-1 | TRBV18 | CASQGGGPYYNEQFF
14 | TRBJ1-2 | TRBV25-1 | CASSEVTGDYGYTF
15 | TRBJ2-3 | TRBV7-3 | CASSLTAGGTGTQYF
13 | TRBJ2-2 | TRBV5-1 | CASSLKNTGELFF
17 | TRBJ2-2 | TRBV10-3 | CAISESTSGRNSGELFF
12 | TRBJ1-1 | TRBV5-6 | CASSSGITEAFF
14 | TRBJ1-1 | TRBV2 | CASSESTGHTEAFF
15 | TRBJ1-1 | TRBV12-5 | CASGLGARGLTEAFF
14 | TRBJ2-1 | TRBV7-2 | CASSSLKGYNEQFF
16 | TRBJ2-2 | TRBV9 | CASSVVGLENTGELFF
16 | TRBJ2-1 | TRBV4-1 | CASSRSSSGAYNEQFF
15 | TRBJ1-1 | TRBV28 | CASSLGAWGRTEAFF
14 | TRBJ1-1 | TRBV11-2 | CASSLTGGFTEAFF
11 | TRBJ1-1 | TRBV27 | CASTGRGEAFF
14 | TRBJ1-1 | TRBV10-3 | CAILNGQGSTEAFF
16 | TRBJ1-6 | TRBV19 | CASSMGGSAWGSPLHF
13 | TRBJ2-5 | TRBV7-2 | CASSSGHRETQYF
11 | TRBJ2-1 | TRBV6-1 | CASSILGEQFF
20 | TRBJ1-2 | TRBV21-1 | CASSKPTSPGTGAGPYGYTF
15 | TRBJ1-5 | TRBV11-1 | CASSLGPTPNQPQHF
13 | TRBJ2-3 | TRBV7-6 | CAVRGGSTDTQYF
11 | TRBJ2-3 | TRBV28 | CASSTTDTQYF
16 | TRBJ2-2 | TRBV21-1 | CASSKAGTHSTGELFF
14 | TRBJ2-7 | TRBV6-6 | CASSRGQSSYEQYF
13 | TRBJ2-1 | TRBV6-4 | CASSDTDRGEQFF
16 | TRBJ1-6 | TRBV4-1 | CASSLPRGADNSPLHF
11 | TRBJ2-1 | TRBV7-2 | CASSPYYEQFF
16 | TRBJ2-1 | TRBV7-8 | CASSSQRGGAYNEQFF
17 | TRBJ2-5 | TRBV9 | CASSVEIGTGNLETQYF
16 | TRBJ1-2 | TRBV5-4 | CASSPRDRAPNYGYTF
13 | TRBJ1-2 | TRBV6-5 | CASSYDGGWGYTF
11 | TRBJ1-6 | TRBV4-2 | CASSQGSPLHF
19 | TRBJ2-1 | TRBV4-2 | CASSQEPLETSGLINEQFF
15 | TRBJ2-2 | TRBV5-1 | CASSLRGDNTGELFF
13 | TRBJ2-5 | TRBV7-2 | CASGLQGRETQYF
16 | TRBJ2-2 | TRBV27 | CATTSGRAFDTGELFF
12 | TRBJ2-2 | TRBV27 | CASSLSGRELFF
11 | TRBJ2-3 | TRBV20-1 | CSTERTDTQYF
14 | TRBJ1-6 | TRBV5-1 | CASGERGPNSPLHF
14 | TRBJ2-7 | TRBV5-1 | CASSSGTSAYEQYF
14 | TRBJ2-5 | TRBV5-1 | CASSLSGDRETQYF
13 | TRBJ1-2 | TRBV6-1 | CASSEIGEYGYTF
15 | TRBJ2-7 | TRBV7-8 | CASTQPGRKAYEQYF
14 | TRBJ2-3 | TRBV11-2 | CASSSGPGTDTQYF
19 | TRBJ2-7 | TRBV12-1 | CASSFPGQYEIFIGYEQYF
14 | TRBJ2-2 | TRBV9 | CASSLDPGDGELFF
14 | TRBJ2-1 | TRBV9 | CASSPRAAYNEQFF